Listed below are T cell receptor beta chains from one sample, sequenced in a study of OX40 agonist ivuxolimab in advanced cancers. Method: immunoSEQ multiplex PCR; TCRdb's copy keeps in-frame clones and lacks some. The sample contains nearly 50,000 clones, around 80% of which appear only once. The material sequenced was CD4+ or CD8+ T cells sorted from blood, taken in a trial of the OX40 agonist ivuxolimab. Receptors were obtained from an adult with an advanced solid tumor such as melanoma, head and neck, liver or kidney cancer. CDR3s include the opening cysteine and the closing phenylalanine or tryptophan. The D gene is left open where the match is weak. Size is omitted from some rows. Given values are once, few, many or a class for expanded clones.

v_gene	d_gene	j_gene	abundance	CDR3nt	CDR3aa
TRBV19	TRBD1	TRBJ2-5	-	TGTGCCAGTAGTACTCATATTGGGACAGGGGTTACGGAGACCCAGTACTTC	CASSTHIGTGVTETQYF
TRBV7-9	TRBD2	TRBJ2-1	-	TGTGCCAGCAGCGGGACTAGCGGGAGGTGGAATGACAATGAGCAATTCTTC	CASSGTSGRWNDNEQFF
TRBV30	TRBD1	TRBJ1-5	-	TGTGCCTGGAGGTTGGGGACAGCTAGCAATCAGCCCCAGCATTTT	CAWRLGTASNQPQHF
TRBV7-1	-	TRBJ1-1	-	TGTGCCAGCAGCCTACCCGGCATTGAAGCTTTCTTT	CASSLPGIEAFF
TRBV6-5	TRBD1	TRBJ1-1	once	TGTGCCAGCAGTTGGGGACAGGGAAACACTGAAGCTTTCTTT	CASSWGQGNTEAFF
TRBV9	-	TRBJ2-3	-	TGTGCCAGCAGCCGGACTCTAGATACGCAGTATTTT	CASSRTLDTQYF
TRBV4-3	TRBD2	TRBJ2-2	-	TGCGCCAGCAGTCCAAGCGGGGGCACCGGGGAGCTGTTTTTT	CASSPSGGTGELFF
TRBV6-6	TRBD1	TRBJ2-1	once	TGTGCCAGCACCGGACAGGAGCGCTACAATGAGCAGTTCTTC	CASTGQERYNEQFF
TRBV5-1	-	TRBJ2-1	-	TGCGCCAGCAGCTTGAACAGGGTTGAGCAGTTCTTC	CASSLNRVEQFF
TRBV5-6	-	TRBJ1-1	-	TGTGCCAGCAGCCGAAGTACCTGGACTGAAGCTTTCTTT	CASSRSTWTEAFF
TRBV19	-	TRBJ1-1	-	TGTGCCAGTAGTATAAGGGCGTCCACCGCTGAAGCTTTCTTT	CASSIRASTAEAFF
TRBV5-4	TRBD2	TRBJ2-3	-	TGTGCCAGCAGCACCCAAGGGACTAGCGGTGCAGATACGCAGTATTTT	CASSTQGTSGADTQYF
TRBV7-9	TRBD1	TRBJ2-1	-	TGTGCCAGCAGCTTAGCCCGGGACAGCCTTACGTACAATGAGCAGTTCTTC	CASSLARDSLTYNEQFF
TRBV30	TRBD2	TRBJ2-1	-	TGTGCCTGGAGTGTAGAACTAGCGGGCAACAATGAGCAGTTCTTC	CAWSVELAGNNEQFF
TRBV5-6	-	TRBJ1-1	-	TGTGCCAGCAGCTCGCGGATAAGAAGGGGGGGTACGACCCGAACTACCTTT	CASSSRIRRGGTTRTTF
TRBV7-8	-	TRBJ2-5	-	TGTGCCAGCAGCTTAGGCGGGATAACACGGAGGACCCAGTACTTC	CASSLGGITRRTQYF
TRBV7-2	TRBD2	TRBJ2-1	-	TGTGCCAGCAGCTTAGAGCGGGGCGGGTACAATGAGCAGTTCTTC	CASSLERGGYNEQFF
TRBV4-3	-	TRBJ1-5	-	TGCGCCAGCAGCCAGACCCCGTCCGGGCCCCAGCATTTT	CASSQTPSGPQHF
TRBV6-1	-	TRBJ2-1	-	TGTGCCAGCAGCGCCGAGGCAGTAACCTACAATGAGCAGTTCTTC	CASSAEAVTYNEQFF
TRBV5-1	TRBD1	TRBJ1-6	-	TGCGCCAGCAGCTTGTCCGGGACAGGGAATTCACCCCTCCACTTT	CASSLSGTGNSPLHF
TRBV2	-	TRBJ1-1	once	TGTGCCAGCACCGGTCAGGGGCAGGTGCCAGCTTTCTTT	CASTGQGQVPAFF
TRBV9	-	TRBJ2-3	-	TGTGCCAGCAGCGTAGCCCAGCCCCTGAACACAGATACGCAGTATTTT	CASSVAQPLNTDTQYF
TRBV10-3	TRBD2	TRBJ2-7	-	TGTGCCACAGAGGCGAGACTAGCGGCCGCGGGGGAGCAGTACTTC	CATEARLAAAGEQYF
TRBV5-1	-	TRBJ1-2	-	TGCGCCAGCAGCATCGGGACTGAAGGCTACACCTTC	CASSIGTEGYTF
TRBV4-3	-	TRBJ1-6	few	TGCGCCAGCAGCCAAGATGGTTGGGGGACACCCCTCCACTTT	CASSQDGWGTPLHF
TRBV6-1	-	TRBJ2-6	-	TGTGCCAGCAGTGAGTATCAGGGCCGTTCTGGGGCCAACGTCCTGACTTTC	CASSEYQGRSGANVLTF
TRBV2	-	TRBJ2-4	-	TGTGCCAGCAGCTCCATCCAGGGTGGCAAAAACATTCAGTACTTC	CASSSIQGGKNIQYF
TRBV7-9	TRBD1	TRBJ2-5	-	TGTGCCAGCAGCCGCGGGACAGGAGGAGAGACCCAGTACTTC	CASSRGTGGETQYF
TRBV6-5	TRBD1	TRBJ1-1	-	TGTGCCAGCAGGCCGGGACAGCAAAACACTGAAGCTTTCTTT	CASRPGQQNTEAFF
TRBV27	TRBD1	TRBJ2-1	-	TGTGCCAGCACCCCGGACAGGGGAGGATACAATGAGCAGTTCTTC	CASTPDRGGYNEQFF
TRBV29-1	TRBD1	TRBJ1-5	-	TGCAGCGTCGGACAGGGGGGCAATCAGCCCCAGCATTTT	CSVGQGGNQPQHF
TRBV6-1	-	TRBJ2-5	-	TGTGCCAGCAGCGACTTAATGCAGGGAAGTGCGACCCAGTACTTC	CASSDLMQGSATQYF
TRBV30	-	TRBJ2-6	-	TGTGCCTGGAGTAACATTCGTTACTCAGGGGCCTCTGGGGCCAACGTCCTGACTTTC	CAWSNIRYSGASGANVLTF
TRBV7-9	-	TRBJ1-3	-	TGTGCCAGCAGCTTGGAGTTCTCTGGAAACACCATATATTTT	CASSLEFSGNTIYF
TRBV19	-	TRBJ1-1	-	TGTGCCAGTAGTTCCGGCCCTGGCCGGGGCACTGAAGCTTTCTTT	CASSSGPGRGTEAFF
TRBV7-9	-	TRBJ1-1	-	TGTGCCAGCAGGTCAAAAGGGGTGAACACTGAAGCTTTCTTT	CASRSKGVNTEAFF
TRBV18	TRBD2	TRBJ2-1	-	TGTGCCAGCTCACCTAGTGGGGCGCGGGGGTCCTACAATGAGCAGTTCTTC	CASSPSGARGSYNEQFF
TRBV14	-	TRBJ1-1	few	TGTGCCAGCAGCCAAGAGACTTGGGGGGTTCTGAACACTGAAGCTTTCTTT	CASSQETWGVLNTEAFF
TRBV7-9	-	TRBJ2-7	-	TGTGCCAGCAGACCAACCTCGACAGCGAGTCCCTACGAGCAGTACTTC	CASRPTSTASPYEQYF
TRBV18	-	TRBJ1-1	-	TGTGCCAGCTCACCTCGGGCCGAGGGAGAAGCTTTCTTT	CASSPRAEGEAFF
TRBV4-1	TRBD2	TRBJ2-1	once	TGCGCCAGCAGCCAAGAACGAGGGCTAGCGGGAGTCGAGCAGTTCTTC	CASSQERGLAGVEQFF
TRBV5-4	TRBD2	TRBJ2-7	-	TGTGCCAGCAGCCCTAGGACTAGCGGGGGCGAGCAGTACTTC	CASSPRTSGGEQYF
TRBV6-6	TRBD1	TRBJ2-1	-	TGTGCCAGCAGGCCCGGGACAGAAAACAATGAGCAGTTCTTC	CASRPGTENNEQFF
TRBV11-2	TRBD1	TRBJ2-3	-	TGTGCCAGCAGCTTAAGAGGGGGCGATGACACAGATACGCAGTATTTT	CASSLRGGDDTDTQYF
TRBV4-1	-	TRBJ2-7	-	TGCGCCAGCAGCCAAGATGTCCGGCGCGAGCAGTACTTC	CASSQDVRREQYF
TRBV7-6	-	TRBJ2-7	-	TGTGCCAGCAGCTTAGGCGGCTCTACCTACGAGCAGTACTTC	CASSLGGSTYEQYF
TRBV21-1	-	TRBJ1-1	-	TGTGCCAGCAGCAAGAAACAAGGGACGGACCATTCGATAACTCGATGCACTGAAGCTTTCTTT	CASSKKQGTDHSITRCTEAFF
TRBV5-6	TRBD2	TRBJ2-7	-	TGTGCCAGCAGAGTAGCGGGAGTCAGCCACGAGCAGTACTTC	CASRVAGVSHEQYF
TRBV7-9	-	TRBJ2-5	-	TGTGCCAGCAGCTTCGGGACAGCGGGGGAGACCCAGTACTTC	CASSFGTAGETQYF
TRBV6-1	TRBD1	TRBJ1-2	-	TGTGCCAGCCGGAGGCAGGGGGTGGAAGGCTACACCTTC	CASRRQGVEGYTF
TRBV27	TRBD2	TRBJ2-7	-	TGTGCCAGCAGTCCTGTGACTAGCGGGATACGGGAGCAGTACTTC	CASSPVTSGIREQYF
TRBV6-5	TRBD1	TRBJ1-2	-	TGTGCCAGCAGTTACTCAGACAGGGCCCTTTTC	CASSYSDRALF
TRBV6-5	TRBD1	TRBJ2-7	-	TGTGCCAGCAGACCGCATGACAGGGACGAGCAGTACTTC	CASRPHDRDEQYF
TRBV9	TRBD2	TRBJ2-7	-	TGTGCCAGCAGTGTTAGCGGGAGTGGGGCCTACGAGCAGTACTTC	CASSVSGSGAYEQYF
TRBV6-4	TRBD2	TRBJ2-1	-	TGTGCCAGCAGTGCGGGACTAGGATCTTACAATGAGCAGTTCTTC	CASSAGLGSYNEQFF
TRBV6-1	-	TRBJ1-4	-	TGTGCCAGCAGCCTGCGGAATGAAAAACTGTTTTTT	CASSLRNEKLFF
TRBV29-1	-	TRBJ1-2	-	TGCAGCGTTGAAGATTGGGGGGGGAAGCCCGCCTATGGCTACACCTTC	CSVEDWGGKPAYGYTF
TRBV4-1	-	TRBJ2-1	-	TGCGCCAGCAGCCAAGGCGTGAGTCTGAGTGAGCAGTTCTTC	CASSQGVSLSEQFF
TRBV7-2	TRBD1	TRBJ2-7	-	TGTGCCAGCAGCTCCCGGACAGGGTCTACCTACGAGCAGTACTTC	CASSSRTGSTYEQYF
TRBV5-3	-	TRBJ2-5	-	TGTGCCAGAAGCTCCGGTCGGTCGGAGAATCAAGAGACCCAGTACTTC	CARSSGRSENQETQYF